These 26 T cell receptor beta chains share one sample of origin, sequenced in a study of cytomegalovirus exposure and HLA in healthy donors. In the PCR, 60 Vbeta and 13 Jbeta primers were used. Sequenced by immunoSEQ multiplex PCR; TCRdb stores in-frame clones only, minus some. The data show 150,000 or so clones, 75% seen once. Sample: PBMCs. The receptors were sampled from a female donor in good health and CMV-seronegative.

This clone occurred once. The rearrangement joins TRBV4-3 to TRBJ2-3, with a weak D call TRBD1 (6 bases). The V gene lost 5 bases and the J gene lost 1 base, with 16 bases spanning the gap. CDR3 length: 16 residues. The germline CDR1 and CDR2 sequences are LGHNA and YSLEER. CDR3 DNA sequence: TGCGCCAGCAGCACCCAGCGGAAGGGGGGCACAGATACGCAGTATTTT. Residues: CASSTQRKGGTDTQYF.

This clone is classed as medium-sized. This sequence joins TRBV4-1 and TRBJ2-2, with 9 nucleotides matching TRBD2. CDR1 is MGHRA and CDR2 is YSYEKL in the germline V gene. The V segment lost 11 bases and the J segment 6 bases; nucleotides outside the gene matches: 16. The CDR3 totals 16 residues. The CDR3 region has the DNA TGCGCCTCCTATGTCGTAGCGGGAGTCGAGGCCGGGGAGCTGTTTTTT. Protein sequence: CASYVVAGVEAGELFF.

The chain recombines TRBV5-1 with TRBJ1-6; the D gene is possibly TRBD1 (5 bases). Germline V lookup: CDR1 SGHRS, CDR2 YFSETQ. The CDR3 is made up of 14 amino acids. Between the trimmed V and J ends, which lost 2 bases and 5 bases, there was a span of 8 bases. The CDR3: CASSFGHDNSPLHF. The CDR3 DNA sequence: TGCGCCAGCAGCTTCGGACACGATAATTCACCCCTCCACTTT.

The V call is TRBV4-1, the J call TRBJ2-1; 11 nucleotides line up with TRBD2. Germline assignment: CDR1 MGHRA and CDR2 YSYEKL. The CDR3 spans 16 residues. Trimming cost V 4 bases and J 8 bases; bases outside gene matches: 10. CDR3 DNA sequence: TGCGCCAGCAGCCCGAAACCACTAGCGGGAGCGGATGAGCAGTTCTTC. It yields the protein CASSPKPLAGADEQFF.

This clone was seen a few times. This chain's CDR3 is CASSLETGYGYTF. The CDR3 DNA reads TGTGCCAGCAGCCTGGAGACTGGCTATGGCTACACCTTC. The chain recombines TRBV7-2 with TRBJ1-2; D call uncertain. Germline CDR1 is SGHTA and CDR2 is FQGNSA. CDR3 length equals 13 residues. Trimming removed 5 bases from V and 4 bases from J, with 11 bases in between.

The V and J genes are TRBV7-3 and TRBJ2-3, with 9 bases lining up with TRBD2. V shed 4 bases and J 2 bases; nucleotides not matched to a gene: 7. The CDR3 sequence is 16 residues long. CDR1 is SGHTA, CDR2 FQGTGA, per germline. The CDR3 loop is CASSSGGGGTTDTQYF. DNA of the CDR3: TGTGCCAGCAGCTCAGGCGGGGGGGGGACCACAGATACGCAGTATTTT. The whole variable domain, remainder taken from reference TRBV7-3 and TRBJ2-3, is GAGVSQTPSNKVTEKGKYVELRCDPISGHTALYWYRQSLGQGPEFLIYFQGTGAADDSGLPNDRFFAVRPEGSVSTLKIQRTERGDSAVYLCASSSGGGGTTDTQYFGPGTRLTVL.

V is TRBV7-3 and J is TRBJ2-3; D is perhaps TRBD1 (5 bases). Trimming pared 5 bases from V and 0 bases from J, leaving 12 bases between. This CDR3 is built from 15 residues. CDR1 is SGHTA, CDR2 FQGTGA, per germline. CDR3 DNA: TGTGCCAGCAGCCGTGACAGCTCTAGCACAGATACGCAGTATTTT. Translated: CASSRDSSSTDTQYF.

The chain joins TRBV6-1 to TRBJ2-1; TRBD2 agrees at 10 bases. Germline V gene lookup returns CDR1 MNHNS and CDR2 SASEGT. V was clipped by 8 bases and J by 6 bases; unmatched bases: 10. CDR3 length: 15 residues. CDR3 nucleotides: TGTGCCAGCCCCGGGGGCTCTAGCGGGAGCAATGAGCAGTTCTTC. It is translated as CASPGGSSGSNEQFF.

This chain uses TRBV9 with TRBJ1-1; weak D call: TRBD1 (6 bases). The CDR3 runs 14 residues. CDR1 is SGDLS, CDR2 YYNGEE, per germline. Trimming took off 4 bases at V and 4 bases at J, with 14 bases between the two ends. The CDR3 protein is CASSPRVGGTEAFF. The DNA of the CDR3 is TGTGCCAGCAGCCCTAGGGTAGGGGGCACTGAAGCTTTCTTT.

This clone was seen once. The chain recombines TRBV28 with TRBJ1-3; D remains unclear. CDR1 MDHEN and CDR2 SYDVKM come from the germline V gene. This CDR3 region has 14 residues. V lost 3 bases and J lost 0, with 6 bases in between. DNA for the CDR3: TGTGCCAGCAGTTTGGCGGGCTCTGGAAACACCATATATTTT. Amino acids: CASSLAGSGNTIYF.

Here the CDR3 reads CASSLRQFSSGNTIYF. The CDR3 bases are TGTGCCAGCAGTCTCCGACAGTTTTCCTCTGGAAACACCATATATTTT. The chain carries TRBV28 and TRBJ1-3, with D possibly being TRBD1 (5 bases). CDR1 MDHEN and CDR2 SYDVKM come from the germline V gene. V lost 5 bases, J lost 0 bases, and 14 bases lay in between. There are 16 residues in the CDR3.

As concerns this clone: The limits of the CDR3 on the DNA are not certain, so only TCRdb's listed CDR3 is given. CDR3 sequence reads: CASSLGLIWGRGTETFF. The chain is built from TRBV5-4 and TRBJ1-1. Germline V lookup: CDR1 SGHNT, CDR2 YYREEE (reference sequence). The CDR3 numbers 17 amino acids, ends counted.

This clone came up a few times. The chain joins TRBV5-1 to TRBJ2-1, with D tentatively TRBD2 (6 bases). The CDR3 is 16 residues long. CDR1 is SGHRS and CDR2 is YFSETQ in the germline V gene. The V and J ends lost 3 bases and 10 bases respectively, with 23 bases between them. For the CDR3, the DNA is TGCGCCAGCAGCTGGAGGGTGGGGGGAGAAGGGCAGGAGCAGTTCTTC. This codes for CASSWRVGGEGQEQFF.

The chain employs TRBV5-1 and TRBJ1-1; D is possibly TRBD1 (6 bases). This CDR3 contains 14 residues. Trimming cost V 5 bases and J 2 bases, with 13 bases left between them. In germline, CDR1 is SGHRS, CDR2 YFSETQ. The CDR3 DNA sequence: TGCGCCAGCAGTCCCGGGACACTTAACACTGAAGCTTTCTTT. This encodes CASSPGTLNTEAFF.

The chain couples TRBV6-1 to TRBJ2-3; perhaps TRBD2 as D (5 bases). Germline V lookup: CDR1 MNHNS, CDR2 SASEGT. V lost 2 bases, J lost 1 base, and 10 bases lay in between. The CDR3 consists of 15 residues. CDR3 in amino acids: CASSEYDGGTDTQYF. DNA of the CDR3: TGTGCCAGCAGTGAATATGACGGGGGCACAGATACGCAGTATTTT.

The chain couples TRBV5-6 to TRBJ2-3; 11 bases map to TRBD2. Germline loops: CDR1 SGHDT, CDR2 YYEEEE. V lost 0 bases to trimming and J lost 6 bases; unmatched junction nucleotides: 9. The length of the CDR3 is 17 residues. This CDR3 is CASSLGLLAGVWDTQYF. Written as DNA, the CDR3 is TGTGCCAGCAGCTTGGGATTACTAGCGGGAGTATGGGATACGCAGTATTTT.

This clone was observed a handful of times. The chain has TRBV7-9 and TRBJ2-7, with D maybe TRBD2 (5 bases). The CDR3 sequence is 12 residues long. CDR1 SEHNR and CDR2 FQNEAQ come from the germline V gene (reference sequence). V lost 1 base, J lost 7 bases, and 8 bases lay in between. CDR3 bases: TGTGCCAGCAGCTTAGTTGAGGGTGAGCAGTACTTC. Translation: CASSLVEGEQYF.

The V and J genes are TRBV9 and TRBJ2-2; maybe TRBD1 (6 bases). Germline CDR1 SGDLS, CDR2 YYNGEE. V was cut by 0 bases and J by 4 bases, with 13 bases left in between. This CDR3 contains 16 residues. CDR3 bases: TGTGCCAGCAGCGTAGAGGGGACATTGCCCACCGGGGAGCTGTTTTTT. It translates to CASSVEGTLPTGELFF.

The genes are TRBV27 and TRBJ1-4; perhaps TRBD1 as D (5 bases). Deletions cut 6 bases from V and 3 bases from J, with 14 bases between. The CDR3 is 15 residues long. Germline values: CDR1 MNHEY, CDR2 SMNVEV (reference sequence). The CDR3 DNA reads TGTGCCAGCAGCCCAGTGGGGGGGGCTAATGAAAAACTGTTTTTT. This codes for CASSPVGGANEKLFF.

This chain joins TRBV7-9 and TRBJ1-1; tentatively, D is TRBD1 (5 bases). The CDR3 is 15 residues long. Per the germline V gene, CDR1 is SEHNR and CDR2 is FQNEAQ (reference sequence). The V gene lost 3 bases and the J gene lost 1 base, with 12 bases spanning the gap. The DNA of the CDR3 is TGTGCCAGCAGCTTGGACGGACATCGGAACACTGAAGCTTTCTTT. This gives the protein CASSLDGHRNTEAFF.

The V gene is TRBV6-5, the J gene TRBJ1-2, with TRBD1 matching over 7 bases. The CDR3 sequence is 13 residues long. The V gene end was trimmed by 8 bases and the J gene end by 7 bases; junction bases not matched to a gene: 10. Germline lookup yields CDR1 MNHEY and CDR2 SVGAGI. The CDR3 coding sequence is TGTGCCAGCCGCCCGACAGGGATCGGTGGCTACACCTTC. Residues: CASRPTGIGGYTF.

This sequence joins TRBV9 and TRBJ2-3, with D tentatively TRBD2 (6 bases). The CDR3 covers 14 residues. The germline V gene has CDR1 SGDLS and CDR2 YYNGEE. The V end was cut by 3 bases, the J end by 8 bases, with 16 bases between. CDR3 sequence reads: CASSERGLSGTQYF. CDR3 sequence (DNA): TGTGCCAGCAGCGAGAGGGGACTTTCCGGTACGCAGTATTTT. The full variable domain, its missing parts supplied by reference TRBV9 and TRBJ2-3, is DSGVTQTPKHLITATGQRVTLRCSPRSGDLSVYWYQQSLDQGLQFLIQYYNGEERAKGNILERFSAQQFPDLHSELNLSSLELGDSALYFCASSERGLSGTQYFGPGTRLTVL.

This clone was seen only once. The V and J genes are TRBV14 and TRBJ2-3; perhaps TRBD2 as D (6 bases). The CDR3 covers 15 residues. CDR1 is SGHDN and CDR2 is FVKESK in the germline V gene. Trimming took 0 bases from V and 3 from J, leaving 10 bases between them. CDR3: CASSQEPGRTDTQYF. DNA of the CDR3: TGTGCCAGCAGCCAAGAACCAGGGAGGACAGATACGCAGTATTTT.

This clone has just one count. The chain has TRBV29-1 and TRBJ1-1; the D is unclear. Germline lookup yields CDR1 SQVTM and CDR2 ANQGSEA. The V and J ends lost 6 bases and 3 bases respectively, with 14 bases between them. CDR3 length equals 13 residues. CDR3 loop: CSVARTRDTEAFF. DNA of the CDR3: TGCAGCGTGGCCCGTACACGGGACACTGAAGCTTTCTTT.

A few counts support this clone. The V call is TRBV30, the J call TRBJ2-5; D might be TRBD2 (6 bases). Germline V CDR1 and CDR2: GTSNPN, SVGIG (reference sequence). V lost 5 bases to trimming and J lost 2 bases, with 27 bases between them. This CDR3 has 18 amino acids. CDR3 loop: CAWAAVERVGTQQETQYF. CDR3 in DNA: TGTGCCTGGGCCGCCGTGGAGCGGGTGGGGACCCAACAAGAGACCCAGTACTTC.

The V call is TRBV4-2, the J call TRBJ1-2, with 10 bases matching TRBD1. The CDR3 has 13 amino acids. The junction had 4 bases not matched to a gene; V was cut back by 6 bases and J by 6 bases. Germline lookup yields CDR1 LGHNA and CDR2 YNFKEQ. The CDR3 loop reads CASRGGTGDGYTF. The CDR3 nucleotides are TGTGCCAGCAGAGGTGGGACAGGGGATGGCTACACCTTC.